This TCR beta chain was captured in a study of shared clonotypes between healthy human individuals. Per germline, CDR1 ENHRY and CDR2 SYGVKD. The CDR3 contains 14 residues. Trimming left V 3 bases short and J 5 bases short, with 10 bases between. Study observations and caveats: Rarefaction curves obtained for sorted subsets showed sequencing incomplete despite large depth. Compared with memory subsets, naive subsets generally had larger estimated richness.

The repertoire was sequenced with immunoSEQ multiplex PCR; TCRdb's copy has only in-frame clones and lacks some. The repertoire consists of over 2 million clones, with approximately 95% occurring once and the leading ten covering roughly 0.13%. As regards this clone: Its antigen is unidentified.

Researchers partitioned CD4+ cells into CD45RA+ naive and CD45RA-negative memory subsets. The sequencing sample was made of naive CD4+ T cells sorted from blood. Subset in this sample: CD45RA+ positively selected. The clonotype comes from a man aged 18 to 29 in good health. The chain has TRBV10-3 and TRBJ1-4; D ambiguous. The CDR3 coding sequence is TGTGCCATCAGTGAAAAAACCGGGAATGAAAAACTGTTTTTT. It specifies CAISEKTGNEKLFF.